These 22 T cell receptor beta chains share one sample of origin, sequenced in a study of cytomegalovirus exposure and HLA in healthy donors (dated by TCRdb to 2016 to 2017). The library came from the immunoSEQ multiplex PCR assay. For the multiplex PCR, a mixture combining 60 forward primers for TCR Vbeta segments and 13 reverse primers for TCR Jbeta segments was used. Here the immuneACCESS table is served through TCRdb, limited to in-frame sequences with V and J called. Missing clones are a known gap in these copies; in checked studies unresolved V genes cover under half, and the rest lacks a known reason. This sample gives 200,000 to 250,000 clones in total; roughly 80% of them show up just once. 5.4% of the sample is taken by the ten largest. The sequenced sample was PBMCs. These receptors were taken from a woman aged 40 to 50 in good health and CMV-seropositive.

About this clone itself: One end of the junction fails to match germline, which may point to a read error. The CDR3 is CASSLDSSSYNEQFF. The DNA for the CDR3 is TGTGCTAGCAGCCTTGACAGTAGTTCGTACAATGAGCAGTTCTTC. The chain employs TRBV7-7 and TRBJ2-1; the D gene is possibly TRBD1 (5 bases). This CDR3 spans 15 amino acids. Germline V CDR1 and CDR2: SSHAT, FNYEAQ (reference sequence). The full variable domain, rest sourced from reference TRBV7-7 and TRBJ2-1, is GAGVSQSPRYKVTKRGQDVTLRCDPISSHATLYWYQQALGQGPEFLTYFNYEAQPDKSGLPSDRFSAERPEGSISTLTIQRTEQRDSAMYRCASSLDSSSYNEQFFGPGTRLTVL.

The CDR3 here is CASRVTGSGETQYF. As DNA, the CDR3 is TGTGCCAGCAGGGTGACAGGGAGTGGTGAGACCCAGTACTTC. The chain recombines TRBV5-6 with TRBJ2-5, with TRBD1 identical over 7 bases. This CDR3 comprises 14 residues. The V segment lost 5 bases and the J segment 5 bases; nucleotides outside the gene matches: 9. The V gene's germline CDR1 is SGHDT and CDR2 YYEEEE. The full variable domain, rest sourced from reference TRBV5-6 and TRBJ2-5, is DAGVTQSPTHLIKTRGQQVTLRCSPKSGHDTVSWYQQALGQGPQFIFQYYEEEERQRGNFPDRFSGHQFPNYSSELNVNALLLGDSALYLCASRVTGSGETQYFGPGTRLLVL.

The CDR3 region has the DNA TGTGCCAGCAGCCTCCCGACAGGGTGGGGCTACACCTTC. Translation gives CASSLPTGWGYTF. The chain recombines TRBV7-9 with TRBJ1-2; 7 nucleotides agree with TRBD1. The CDR3 is 13 residues long. Losses at the gene ends were 5 bases for V and 8 bases for J; bases not matched to a gene: 8. Germline CDR1 SEHNR, CDR2 FQNEAQ (reference sequence).

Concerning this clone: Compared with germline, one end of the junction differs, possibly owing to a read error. The DNA for the CDR3 is TGTGCCAGCAGTTCGACAGGGAACCCCTATCGCTACACCTTC. Amino acids: CASSSTGNPYRYTF. The chain carries TRBV6-5 and TRBJ1-2; 7 bases are a match to TRBD1. The CDR3 covers 14 residues. Germline V gives CDR1 MNHEY, CDR2 SVGAGI.

This CDR3 is CASSPGTGGPEKLFF. The DNA of the CDR3 is TGTGCCAGCAGCCCCGGGACAGGGGGCCCGGAAAAACTGTTTTTT. The chain recombines TRBV7-9 with TRBJ1-4, with 12 nucleotides matching TRBD1. V was pared by 5 bases and J by 8 bases, with 6 bases of the junction left unmatched. CDR1 is SEHNR and CDR2 is FQNEAQ in the germline V gene (reference sequence). This CDR3 comprises 15 residues.

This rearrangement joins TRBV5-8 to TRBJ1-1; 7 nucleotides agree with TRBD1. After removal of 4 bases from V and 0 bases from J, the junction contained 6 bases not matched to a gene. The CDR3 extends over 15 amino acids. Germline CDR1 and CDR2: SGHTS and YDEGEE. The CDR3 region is CASSDATGMNTEAFF. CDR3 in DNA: TGTGCCAGCAGCGATGCGACAGGGATGAACACTGAAGCTTTCTTT.

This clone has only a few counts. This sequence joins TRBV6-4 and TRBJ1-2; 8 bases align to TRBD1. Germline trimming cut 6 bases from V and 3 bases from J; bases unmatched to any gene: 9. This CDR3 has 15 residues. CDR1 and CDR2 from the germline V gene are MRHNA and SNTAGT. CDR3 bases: TGTGCCAGCAGCGCCTACGGGACAGGCGACTATGGCTACACCTTC. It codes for CASSAYGTGDYGYTF.

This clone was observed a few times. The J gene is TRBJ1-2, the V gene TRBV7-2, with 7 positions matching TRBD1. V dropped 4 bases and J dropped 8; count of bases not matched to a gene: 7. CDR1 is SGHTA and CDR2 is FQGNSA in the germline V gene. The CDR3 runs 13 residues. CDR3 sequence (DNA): TGTGCCAGCAGCTCGGGACAGACGTGGGGCTACACCTTC. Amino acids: CASSSGQTWGYTF.

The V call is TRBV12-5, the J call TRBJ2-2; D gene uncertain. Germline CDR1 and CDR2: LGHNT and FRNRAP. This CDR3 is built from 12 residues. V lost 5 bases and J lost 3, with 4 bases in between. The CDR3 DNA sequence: TGTGCTAGTGGTCGGGACACCGGGGAGCTGTTTTTT. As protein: CASGRDTGELFF.

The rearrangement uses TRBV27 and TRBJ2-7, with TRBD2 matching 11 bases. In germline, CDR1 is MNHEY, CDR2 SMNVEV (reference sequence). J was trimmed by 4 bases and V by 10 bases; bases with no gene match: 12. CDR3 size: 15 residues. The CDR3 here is CAILRPGLAVYEQYF. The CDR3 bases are TGTGCCATCTTAAGACCGGGACTAGCGGTTTACGAGCAGTACTTC.

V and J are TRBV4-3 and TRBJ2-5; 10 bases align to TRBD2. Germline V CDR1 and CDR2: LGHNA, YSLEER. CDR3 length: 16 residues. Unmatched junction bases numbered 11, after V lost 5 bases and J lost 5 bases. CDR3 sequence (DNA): TGCGCCAGCAGCGTGGGGCCTAGCGGGGGTGGGGAGACCCAGTACTTC. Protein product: CASSVGPSGGGETQYF.

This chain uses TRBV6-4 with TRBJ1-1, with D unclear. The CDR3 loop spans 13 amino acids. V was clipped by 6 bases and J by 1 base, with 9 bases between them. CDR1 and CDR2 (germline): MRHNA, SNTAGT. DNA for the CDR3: TGTGCCAGCAGCACCCAGGCGAACACTGAAGCTTTCTTT. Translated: CASSTQANTEAFF.

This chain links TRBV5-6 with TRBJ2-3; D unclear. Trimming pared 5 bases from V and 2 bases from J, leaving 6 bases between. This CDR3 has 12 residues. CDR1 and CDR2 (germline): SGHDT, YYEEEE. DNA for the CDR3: TGTGCCAGCAGATCCTTCACAGATACGCAGTATTTT. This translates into CASRSFTDTQYF.

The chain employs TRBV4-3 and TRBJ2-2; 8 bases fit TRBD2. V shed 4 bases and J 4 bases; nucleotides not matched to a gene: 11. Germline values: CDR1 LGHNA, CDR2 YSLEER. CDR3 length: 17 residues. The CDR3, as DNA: TGCGCCAGCAGCCCAACCTCCGGGAGGGCCACCACCGGGGAGCTGTTTTTT. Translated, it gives CASSPTSGRATTGELFF.

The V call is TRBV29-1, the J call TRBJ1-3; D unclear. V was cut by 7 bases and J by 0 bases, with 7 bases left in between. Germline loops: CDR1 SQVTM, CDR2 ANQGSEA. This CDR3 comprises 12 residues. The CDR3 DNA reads TGCAGCGCCGAGGTCTCTGGAAACACCATATATTTT. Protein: CSAEVSGNTIYF. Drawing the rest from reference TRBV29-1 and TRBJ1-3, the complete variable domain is SAVISQKPSRDICQRGTSLTIQCQVDSQVTMMFWYRQQPGQSLTLIATANQGSEATYESGFVIDKFPISRPNLTFSTLTVSNMSPEDSSIYLCSAEVSGNTIYFGEGSWLTVV.

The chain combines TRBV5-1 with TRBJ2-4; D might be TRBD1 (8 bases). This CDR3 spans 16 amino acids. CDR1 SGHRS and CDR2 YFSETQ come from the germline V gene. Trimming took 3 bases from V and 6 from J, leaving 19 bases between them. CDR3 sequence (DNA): TGCGCCAGCAGCTCGGGGGGACAGGTGGGGGGAAACATTCAGTACTTC. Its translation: CASSSGGQVGGNIQYF.

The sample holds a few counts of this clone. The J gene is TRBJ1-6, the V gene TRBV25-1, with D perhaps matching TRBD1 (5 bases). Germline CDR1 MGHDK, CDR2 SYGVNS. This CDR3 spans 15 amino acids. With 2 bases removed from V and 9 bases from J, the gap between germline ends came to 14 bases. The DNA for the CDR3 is TGTGCCAGCAGTGAAATTGCAGGGTCGGGTTCACCCCTCCACTTT. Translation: CASSEIAGSGSPLHF.

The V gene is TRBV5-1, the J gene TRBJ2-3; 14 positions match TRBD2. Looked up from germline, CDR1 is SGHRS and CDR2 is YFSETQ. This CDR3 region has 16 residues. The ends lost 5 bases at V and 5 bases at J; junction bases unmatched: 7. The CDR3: CASRPTSGGGRDTQYF. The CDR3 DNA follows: TGCGCCAGCAGACCGACTAGCGGGGGGGGTAGAGATACGCAGTATTTT.

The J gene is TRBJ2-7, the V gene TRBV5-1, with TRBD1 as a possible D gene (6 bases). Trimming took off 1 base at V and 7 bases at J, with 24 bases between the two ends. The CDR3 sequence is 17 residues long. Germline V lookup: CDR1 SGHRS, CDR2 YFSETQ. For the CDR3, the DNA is TGCGCCAGCAGCTTGTCAGGGGACCCAGAGAGAAAGATGGAGCAGTACTTC. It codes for CASSLSGDPERKMEQYF.

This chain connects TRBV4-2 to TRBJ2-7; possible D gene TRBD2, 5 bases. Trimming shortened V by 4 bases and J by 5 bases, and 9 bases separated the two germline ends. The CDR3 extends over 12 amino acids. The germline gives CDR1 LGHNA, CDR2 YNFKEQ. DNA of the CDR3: TGTGCCAGCAGCCCGTACGGGGACGAGCAGTACTTC. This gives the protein CASSPYGDEQYF.

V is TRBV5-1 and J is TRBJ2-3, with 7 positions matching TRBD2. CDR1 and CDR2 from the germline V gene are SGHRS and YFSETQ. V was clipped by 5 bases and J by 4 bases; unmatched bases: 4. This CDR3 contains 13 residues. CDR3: CASRPGGSDTQYF. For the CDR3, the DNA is TGCGCCAGCAGACCGGGAGGATCAGATACGCAGTATTTT.

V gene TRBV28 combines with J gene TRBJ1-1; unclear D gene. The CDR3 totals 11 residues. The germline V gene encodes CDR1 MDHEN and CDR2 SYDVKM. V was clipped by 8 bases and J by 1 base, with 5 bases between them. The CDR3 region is CASLRNTEAFF. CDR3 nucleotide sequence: TGTGCCAGCCTTAGGAACACTGAAGCTTTCTTT.